This TCR beta chain was sequenced during a study of T cell repertoires in cytomegalovirus infection. Turning to the study itself: Indications came from public TCR beta signatures; they pointed to CMV infection and to a matching HLA type. Overall study results and limits: Clonotype analysis showed dominance of the ex vivo response by HLA-C-restricted CMV-specific TCR beta clonotypes.

CDR3 length equals 13 residues. V was shortened by 6 bases and J by 2 bases, with 10 bases between the two germline ends. The germline gives CDR1 SEHNR, CDR2 FQNEAQ (reference sequence). This clonotype occurred many times. The antigen is undetermined. TCRdb called the reads again in MiXCR, with one record for every CDR3 protein. Among under 600,000 distinct CDR3 sequences listed, about 17% were seen once. The TCR comes from a human donor in good health (CMV status not recorded). Some clones in this sample may be carry-over from other donors' samples. The chain combines TRBV7-9 with TRBJ1-2, with no clear D. The sequencing input was CD8+ T cells from PBMCs. The CDR3 loop is CASRIVGNYGYTF. Here the CDR3 DNA reads TGTGCCAGCAGAATAGTCGGGAACTATGGCTACACCTTC.